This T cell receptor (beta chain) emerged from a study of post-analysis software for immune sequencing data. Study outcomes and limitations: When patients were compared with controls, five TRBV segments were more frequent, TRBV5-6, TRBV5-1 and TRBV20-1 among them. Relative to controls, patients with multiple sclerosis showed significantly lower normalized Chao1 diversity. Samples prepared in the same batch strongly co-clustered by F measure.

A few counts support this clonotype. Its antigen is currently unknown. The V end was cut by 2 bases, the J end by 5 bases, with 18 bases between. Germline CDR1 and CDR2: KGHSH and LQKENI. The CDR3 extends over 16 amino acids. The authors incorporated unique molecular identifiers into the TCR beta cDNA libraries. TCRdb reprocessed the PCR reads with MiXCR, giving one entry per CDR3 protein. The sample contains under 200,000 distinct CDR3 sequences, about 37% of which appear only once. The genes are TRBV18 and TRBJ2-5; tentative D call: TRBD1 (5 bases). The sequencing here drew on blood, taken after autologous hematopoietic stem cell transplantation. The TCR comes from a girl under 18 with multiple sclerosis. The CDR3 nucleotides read TGTGCCAGCTCACCATACCCAGGGAAGATGTGGGAGACCCAGTACTTC. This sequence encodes CASSPYPGKMWETQYF.